This TCR beta chain derives from a study of neurological immune-mediated disorders. The germline V and J ends were trimmed by 7 bases and 0 bases, with 16 bases remaining between them. The CDR3 consists of 17 residues. Germline CDR1 and CDR2: MNHEY and SVGAGI. Study-wide results and limits: The study found the most TCR clonal expansion in HTLV-1-associated myelopathy and the least in multiple sclerosis, below healthy controls.

One entry per CDR3 protein results from TCRdb running MiXCR on the 5' RACE reads. The table lists roughly 100,000 distinct CDR3 sequences, around 3.3% of them singletons. This clonotype showed up many times. The antigen is undetermined. V gene TRBV6-5 combines with J gene TRBJ2-6, with D perhaps being TRBD1 or TRBD2 (5 bases each). The sample was PBMCs. The TCR originated in a woman aged 18-29 years with multiple sclerosis. The CDR3 is CASTLWGSTSGANVLTF. In nucleotides, the CDR3 is TGTGCCAGCACCCTGTGGGGGTCAACCTCTGGGGCCAACGTCCTGACTTTC.